These 3 T cell receptor beta chains originate from one sample sequenced in a study of vaccination effects on CD4 cells after COVID-19. Data came from immunoSEQ multiplex PCR; TCRdb stores just in-frame clones and leaves some out. The sample lists approximately 70,000 clones; approximately 82% were seen once. Pools of viral peptides were used by the ViraFEST assay to expand antigen-specific CD4+ T cells ahead of sequencing. Around day 10 of culture, CD4+ T cells were separated out. Participants received two doses of either the BNT162b2 or mRNA-1273 vaccine. Which antigens these TCRs recognize remains unknown. Sequencing used CD4+ T cells from PBMCs cultured with HCoV-229E spike peptides, obtained after COVID-19 vaccination. These TCRs come from a human donor who received a COVID-19 vaccine.

This chain joins TRBV7-3 and TRBJ2-2; D possibly corresponds to TRBD2 (6 bases). V was trimmed by 2 bases and J by 5 bases, leaving 15 bases between them. The CDR3 runs 16 residues. The germline V gene encodes CDR1 SGHTA and CDR2 FQGTGA. CDR3 sequence reads: CASSLQGISGTGELFF. CDR3 coding DNA: TGTGCCAGCAGCTTACAGGGAATAAGCGGGACCGGGGAGCTGTTTTTT.

V and J are TRBV6-1 and TRBJ2-7, with D possibly TRBD2 on 6 matching bases. Germline assignment: CDR1 MNHNS and CDR2 SASEGT. CDR3 size: 16 residues. V lost 1 base to trimming and J lost 6 bases, with 19 bases between them. For the CDR3, the DNA is TGTGCCAGCAGTGAAGATTTTTGGGGGGTTTTCTCCGAGCAGTACGTC. Translated, it gives CASSEDFWGVFSEQYV.

The rearrangement uses TRBV7-2 and TRBJ1-4; D is unclear. V gave up 5 bases and J gave up 3 bases, with 4 bases separating them. This CDR3 region has 12 residues. Germline CDR1 SGHTA, CDR2 FQGNSA. In nucleotides, the CDR3 is TGTGCCAGCAGCCCGCCTAATGAAAAACTGTTTTTT. Protein sequence: CASSPPNEKLFF.